Following are 22 T cell receptor beta chains from one sample sequenced in a study of blood T cell repertoires in COVID-19. Profiled with immunoSEQ multiplex PCR; TCRdb holds only in-frame clones, not every one. The sample includes under 100,000 clones, 90% of them seen just once. The sequenced material came from peripheral blood. Receptors were obtained from a man in his forties or fifties with acute or convalescent COVID-19.

The V and J genes are TRBV10-2 and TRBJ2-7; 7 bases match TRBD1. The CDR3 runs 15 residues. Germline CDR1 is WSHSY and CDR2 is SAAADI. V was clipped by 2 bases and J by 2 bases; unmatched bases: 6. The CDR3 loop reads CASSEPYRGPYEQYF. In DNA form, the CDR3 reads TGCGCCAGCAGTGAGCCCTACAGGGGCCCCTACGAGCAGTACTTC.

The chain joins TRBV18 to TRBJ2-1; 7 positions match TRBD2. The length of the CDR3 is 15 residues. The germline V gene encodes CDR1 KGHSH and CDR2 LQKENI. J lost 0 bases, V lost 6 bases, and 5 bases had no gene match. In DNA, the CDR3 is TGTGCCAGCTCCGCCGGGGGGTTCTCCTACAATGAGCAGTTCTTC. Amino acid sequence: CASSAGGFSYNEQFF.

The rearrangement uses TRBV5-1 and TRBJ2-7, with D possibly TRBD1 on 6 matching bases. Trimming stripped 2 bases from V and 5 bases from J, with 17 bases between. The germline V gene has CDR1 SGHRS and CDR2 YFSETQ. The CDR3 is made up of 15 amino acids. The CDR3 is CASSFVGQRTDEQYF. The CDR3 nucleotides are TGCGCCAGCAGCTTTGTAGGACAGAGGACGGACGAGCAGTACTTC.

A remark on this clone: The identical CDR3 is also encoded by other nucleotide sequences in the sample. The chain uses TRBV5-1 and TRBJ2-5, with a weak D call TRBD1 (5 bases). CDR1 is SGHRS, CDR2 YFSETQ, per germline. This CDR3 is built from 14 residues. Trimming removed 4 bases from V and 1 base from J, with 11 bases in between. The CDR3 here is CASSQTTAQETQYF. The DNA for the CDR3 is TGCGCCAGCAGCCAAACGACAGCCCAAGAGACCCAGTACTTC.

The V call is TRBV29-1, the J call TRBJ2-4; 14 positions agree with TRBD2. CDR1 is SQVTM and CDR2 is ANQGSEA in the germline V gene. V was pared by 4 bases and J by 8 bases, with 19 bases of the junction left unmatched. This CDR3 is 19 amino acids long. CDR3 region: CSVGWPLGTSGSHRDIQYF. The CDR3 DNA reads as TGCAGCGTTGGGTGGCCATTAGGGACTAGCGGGAGCCATAGGGACATTCAGTACTTC.

The chain is built from TRBV9 and TRBJ2-3; 8 bases match TRBD2. V was clipped by 3 bases and J by 3 bases; unmatched bases: 6. Germline V gene data show CDR1 as SGDLS and CDR2 as YYNGEE. This CDR3 is built from 15 residues. The CDR3 nucleotides are TGTGCCAGCAGCGCGTGGGCTAGCGGGACAGATACGCAGTATTTT. Protein: CASSAWASGTDTQYF.

V usage is TRBV6-5 and J usage is TRBJ1-1; D gene ambiguous. In germline, CDR1 is MNHEY, CDR2 SVGAGI. The V and J ends lost 0 bases and 3 bases respectively, with 11 bases between them. This CDR3 is 15 amino acids long. CDR3 sequence reads: CASSYSKRGDTEAFF. The DNA for the CDR3 is TGTGCCAGCAGTTACTCTAAGCGCGGCGACACTGAAGCTTTCTTT.

The V call is TRBV7-9, the J call TRBJ2-5; 8 nucleotides align to TRBD2. V trimming: 7 bases; J trimming: 6 bases; junction bases outside the gene matches: 13. In germline, CDR1 is SEHNR, CDR2 FQNEAQ (reference sequence). The CDR3 sequence is 15 residues long. CDR3 DNA sequence: TGTGCCAGCACCCTTAGCGGGACTCGATTGAAGACCCAGTACTTC. Its translation is CASTLSGTRLKTQYF.

This chain connects TRBV7-6 to TRBJ1-6; D gene ambiguous. Trimming stripped 1 base from V and 3 bases from J, with 10 bases between. Germline CDR1 is SGHVS and CDR2 is FNYEAQ. The CDR3 is 16 amino acids. The CDR3 region has the DNA TGTGCCAGCAGCTTAGGTACAGATGTCTATAATTCACCCCTCCACTTT. It yields the protein CASSLGTDVYNSPLHF. The full variable domain, in which reference TRBV7-6 and TRBJ1-6 provide the parts outside the CDR3, is GAGVSQSPRYKVTKRGQDVALRCDPISGHVSLYWYRQALGQGPEFLTYFNYEAQQDKSGLPNDRFSAERPEGSISTLTIQRTEQRDSAMYRCASSLGTDVYNSPLHFGNGTRLTVT.

V and J are TRBV3-1 (or the pseudogene TRBV3-2) and TRBJ2-5, with D unclear. CDR3 length equals 13 residues. CDR1 is LGHDT and CDR2 is YNNKEL in the germline V gene (reference sequence). The V end lost 4 bases, the J end lost 7 bases, and 13 bases lay between the germline ends. This CDR3 reads CASSPGSHGTQYF. The CDR3, as DNA: TGTGCCAGCAGCCCCGGGTCCCACGGGACCCAGTACTTC.

This clone was seen just once. The rearrangement uses TRBV19 and TRBJ1-3; D is uncertain. Trimming cost V 5 bases and J 4 bases, with 15 bases left between them. The CDR3 contains 15 residues. Germline loops: CDR1 LNHDA, CDR2 SQIVND (reference sequence). In DNA, the CDR3 is TGTGCCAGTAGTCGTTTCGAGGGAACAGGAAACACCATATATTTT. This codes for CASSRFEGTGNTIYF.

The chain links TRBV5-1 to TRBJ2-3; tentatively, D is TRBD1 (5 bases). V was cut by 9 bases and J by 0 bases, with 17 bases left in between. In germline, CDR1 is SGHRS, CDR2 YFSETQ. The CDR3 covers 15 residues. The CDR3 bases are TGCGCCACCCGCCAGGGTCCCCTTAGCACAGATACGCAGTATTTT. This translates into CATRQGPLSTDTQYF.

The rearrangement links TRBV30 to TRBJ2-2, with 10 bases that match TRBD2. The V gene's germline CDR1 is GTSNPN and CDR2 SVGIG (reference sequence). The CDR3 consists of 16 residues. The J segment lost 5 bases and the V segment lost 3 bases, leaving 9 bases of the junction unmatched. The CDR3 bases are TGTGCCTGGAGGGCTAGCGGGAGAGGAGGGACCGGGGAGCTGTTTTTT. This gives the protein CAWRASGRGGTGELFF. Full variable domain (missing parts from reference TRBV30 and TRBJ2-2): SQTIHQWPATLVQPVGSPLSLECTVEGTSNPNLYWYRQAAGRGLQLLFYSVGIGQISSEVPQNLSASRPQDRQFILSSKKLLLSDSGFYLCAWRASGRGGTGELFFGEGSRLTVL.

The V gene is TRBV30, the J gene TRBJ2-1; 11 nucleotides line up with TRBD2. Looked up from germline, CDR1 is GTSNPN and CDR2 is SVGIG (reference sequence). V shed 1 base, J shed 0 bases, and the junction held 5 bases outside the gene matches. CDR3 length: 17 residues. CDR3 coding DNA: TGTGCCTGGAGTGAGGGACTAGCGGTATACTCCTACAATGAGCAGTTCTTC. It codes for CAWSEGLAVYSYNEQFF. The complete variable domain, with remaining parts taken from reference TRBV30 and TRBJ2-1, reads SQTIHQWPATLVQPVGSPLSLECTVEGTSNPNLYWYRQAAGRGLQLLFYSVGIGQISSEVPQNLSASRPQDRQFILSSKKLLLSDSGFYLCAWSEGLAVYSYNEQFFGPGTRLTVL.

This chain connects TRBV9 to TRBJ2-3, with 11 bases lining up with TRBD2. From germline, CDR1 is SGDLS and CDR2 YYNGEE. The J segment lost 5 bases and the V segment lost 6 bases, leaving 11 bases of the junction unmatched. CDR3 length: 16 amino acids. The CDR3 sequence is CASTSQIAGGLDTQYF. The CDR3 DNA follows: TGTGCCAGCACCTCCCAAATAGCGGGAGGGCTAGATACGCAGTATTTT.

The rearrangement joins TRBV10-1 to TRBJ2-1, with 9 positions matching TRBD2. The CDR3 runs to 14 residues. Unmatched junction bases numbered 9, after V lost 2 bases and J lost 13 bases. Germline CDR1 and CDR2: WNHNN and SYGVQD (reference sequence). CDR3 sequence: CASSETSGWVRQFF. The CDR3 DNA sequence: TGCGCCAGCAGTGAGACTAGCGGGTGGGTAAGACAGTTCTTC.

The rearrangement joins TRBV9 to TRBJ2-6; D may be TRBD2 (5 bases). V lost 4 bases and J 3 bases, leaving 11 bases between the germline ends. The CDR3 spans 15 residues. Germline values: CDR1 SGDLS, CDR2 YYNGEE. The CDR3 spells CASSMREGGANVLTF. CDR3 bases: TGTGCCAGCAGCATGAGGGAAGGTGGGGCCAACGTCCTGACTTTC.

This chain links TRBV7-2 with TRBJ1-4; possible D gene TRBD1, 5 bases. The CDR3 is 12 residues long. Germline V CDR1 and CDR2: SGHTA, FQGNSA. V lost 4 bases and J lost 13, with 13 bases in between. The CDR3 DNA sequence: TGTGCCAGCAGCTGGGGACGGGGGGGACTGTTTTTT. Amino acid sequence: CASSWGRGGLFF.

The chain employs TRBV27 and TRBJ2-6, with 7 bases matching TRBD2. Germline CDR1 is MNHEY and CDR2 is SMNVEV (reference sequence). This CDR3 comprises 17 residues. Germline trimming cut 3 bases from V and 4 bases from J; bases unmatched to any gene: 9. The DNA for the CDR3 is TGTGCCAGCAGTTTGGGGAGGGGAGCAGGGGGGGCCAACGTCCTGACTTTC. It codes for CASSLGRGAGGANVLTF.

The chain combines TRBV19 with TRBJ1-3; 7 bases line up with TRBD1. Germline V gene sequence: CDR1 LNHDA, CDR2 SQIVND (reference sequence). V shed 9 bases and J 0 bases; nucleotides not matched to a gene: 5. This CDR3 has 14 residues. The CDR3 here is CASRRDSSGNTIYF. Here the CDR3 DNA reads TGTGCCAGCAGACGGGACAGCTCTGGAAACACCATATATTTT.

The rearrangement joins TRBV5-1 to TRBJ2-5; 12 positions agree with TRBD2. From germline, CDR1 is SGHRS and CDR2 YFSETQ. This CDR3 is built from 17 residues. V lost 4 bases to trimming and J lost 5 bases; unmatched junction nucleotides: 12. The CDR3 region has the DNA TGCGCCAGCAGCCGAAAAGAGACTGGACTAGCGGGGGAGACCCAGTACTTC. Translating gives CASSRKETGLAGETQYF.

The rearrangement joins TRBV30 to TRBJ2-3, with D tentatively TRBD2 (6 bases). The CDR3 is 15 amino acids. Trimming shortened V by 1 base and J by 0 bases, and 11 bases separated the two germline ends. Per the germline V gene, CDR1 is GTSNPN and CDR2 is SVGIG (reference sequence). The CDR3 spells CAWSEGGTSTDTQYF. CDR3 sequence (DNA): TGTGCCTGGAGTGAAGGAGGGACTAGCACAGATACGCAGTATTTT.